This T cell receptor (beta chain) was sequenced during a study of regulatory T cells in long-lasting Graves disease. Time point in this sample: newly diagnosed GD, antithyroid drugs for less than 3 months. The TCR library used RNA extracted from PBMCs. The CDR3 runs to 14 residues. V lost 0 bases and J lost 3, with 8 bases in between. Germline CDR1 KGHSH, CDR2 LQKENI. With iRepertoire HTBI primers and Arm-PCR of CDR3 regions, TCR beta libraries were built. Authors' methods: Taken together, the samples had around 60 TRBV and more than 12 TRBJ segments identified. TCRdb re-called the multiplex PCR reads through MiXCR, storing one row per CDR3 protein. The V and J calls follow TCRdb's processing rather than the paper's. The sample holds roughly 420,000 distinct CDR3 sequences; around 15% are singletons and the top ten take 22%.

The V call is TRBV18, the J call TRBJ2-5; perhaps TRBD2 as D (6 bases). The clonotype originates from a female donor with Graves disease. The specimen comprised peripheral blood mononuclear cells (PBMCs), sampled at new diagnosis, from a patient treated with antithyroid drugs. CDR3 in DNA: TGTGCCAGCTCACCACCGTCGGGGGAAGAGACCCAGTACTTC. Amino acids: CASSPPSGEETQYF.